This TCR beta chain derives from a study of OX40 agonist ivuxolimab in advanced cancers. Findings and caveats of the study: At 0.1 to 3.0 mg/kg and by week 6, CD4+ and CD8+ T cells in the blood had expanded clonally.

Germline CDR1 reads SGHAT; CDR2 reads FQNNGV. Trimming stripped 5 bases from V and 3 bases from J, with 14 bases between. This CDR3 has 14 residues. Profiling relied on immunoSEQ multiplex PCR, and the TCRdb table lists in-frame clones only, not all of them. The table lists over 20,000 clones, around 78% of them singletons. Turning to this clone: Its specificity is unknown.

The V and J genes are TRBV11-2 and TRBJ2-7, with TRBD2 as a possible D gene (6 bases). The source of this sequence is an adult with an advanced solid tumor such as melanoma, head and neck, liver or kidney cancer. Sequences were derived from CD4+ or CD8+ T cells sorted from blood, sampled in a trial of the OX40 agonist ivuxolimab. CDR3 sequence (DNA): TGTGCCAGCAGCCAAGCATCGGGAGTCTACGAGCAGTACTTC. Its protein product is CASSQASGVYEQYF.